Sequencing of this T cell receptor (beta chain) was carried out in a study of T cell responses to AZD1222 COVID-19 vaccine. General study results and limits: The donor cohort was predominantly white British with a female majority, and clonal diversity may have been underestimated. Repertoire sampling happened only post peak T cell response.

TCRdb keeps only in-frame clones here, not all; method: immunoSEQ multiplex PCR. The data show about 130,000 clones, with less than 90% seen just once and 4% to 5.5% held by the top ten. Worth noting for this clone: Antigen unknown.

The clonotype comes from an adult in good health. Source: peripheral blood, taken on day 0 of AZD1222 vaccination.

The CDR3 DNA reads TGTGCCAGCAGCTTGCTGGCGGCCTATGGCTACACCTTC. It specifies CASSLLAAYGYTF. The rearrangement uses TRBV11-2 and TRBJ1-2; D uncertain. This CDR3 has 13 residues. With 3 bases removed from V and 4 bases from J, the gap between germline ends came to 9 bases. Germline V gene data show CDR1 as SGHAT and CDR2 as FQNNGV.